One T cell receptor beta chain is described in this entry. This record belongs to a study of blood T cell repertoires in COVID-19. Methods used by the authors: Estimation of nucleated cell counts was performed using reference gene primer amplification. Measured with immunoSEQ multiplex PCR; TCRdb has only the in-frame clones, and not every one. V and J calls and clone size are those listed in that table; D and trimming were worked out from the DNA. The table has tens of thousands of clones, about 91% seen once. The V gene lost 5 bases and the J gene lost 5 bases, with 12 bases spanning the gap. Germline CDR1 MNHEY, CDR2 SMNVEV (reference sequence). The CDR3 loop spans 13 amino acids.

What was sequenced was peripheral blood. The clonotype originates from a human donor with active COVID-19. The donor label of this sample is uncertain. The rearrangement links TRBV27 to TRBJ2-5; unclear D gene. The CDR3 coding sequence is TGTGCCAGCAGTCCCCCAGCTAGGGAGACCCAGTACTTC. Translated: CASSPPARETQYF.